This record concerns one TCR beta chain sequence. This sample was taken from a study of control samples from healthy donors and cancer patients. The protocol was immunoSEQ multiplex PCR, while the TCRdb copy is restricted to in-frame clones and leaves out a portion. The sample holds more than 95,000 clones, 85% to 95% seen once. The clonotype originates from a man aged 18 to 35 in good health. The sequencing sample was made of blood.

The CDR3 nucleotides read TGTGCCAGCAGAAGCGGAGCAAGCTCCTACGAGCAGTACTTC. Translated, it gives CASRSGASSYEQYF. The V gene is TRBV2, the J gene TRBJ2-7; a possible D gene is TRBD2 (5 bases). The CDR3 runs to 14 residues. Germline-derived CDR1 and CDR2 are SNHLY and FYNNEI. V was cut by 6 bases and J by 0 bases, with 12 bases left in between.